The clone carrying this T cell receptor beta chain is classed as medium-sized (0.01 to 0.1%). Antigen: not known. This specimen comes from a study of somatic mutations in cytotoxic T cells in rheumatoid arthritis. Study-wide results and caveats: The study found CD8+ clonality increased with age in rheumatoid arthritis patients, not healthy controls.

Germline V gene sequence: CDR1 LNHDA, CDR2 SQIVND (reference sequence). CDR3 length: 13 amino acids. V dropped 1 base and J dropped 6 bases, with 7 bases sitting between them. Both CD4+ and CD8+ cells were separated through positive magnetic bead selection, and their purity was verified using flow cytometry. TCRdb's table, derived via immunoSEQ multiplex PCR, lists solely in-frame clones and lacks some. The table records some 17,000 clones, roughly 74% of them present only once. The chain recombines TRBV19 with TRBJ1-5; no firm D call. Sample: CD8+ T cells sorted from blood. This receptor was taken from an adult with rheumatoid arthritis. As DNA, the CDR3 is TGTGCCAGTAGTATAGCTGTGGCTCAGCCCCAGCATTTT. Amino acid sequence: CASSIAVAQPQHF.